This TCR beta chain was observed in a study of cytomegalovirus exposure and HLA in healthy donors. General study findings and limits: In vitro work confirmed that three CMV-associated chains recognize CMV antigens. Subsequent analysis of the 120 or so validation repertoires found a tendency for first-cohort TCR clusters to co-occur.

The donors belonged to the approximately 120-subject validation cohort, separate from the 666-subject first cohort. Some clones are missing from TCRdb's copy, which holds only in-frame ones; the method was immunoSEQ multiplex PCR. The table records roughly 220,000 clones, over 70% of them present only once. V lost 5 bases, J lost 10 bases, and 5 bases stayed unmatched. Germline V gene data show CDR1 as SGHAT and CDR2 as FQNNGV. This CDR3 is built from 12 residues. Regarding this clone: Its cognate antigen is unknown.

The gene calls are TRBV11-2 and TRBJ2-1; 7 positions agree with TRBD1. Specimen: PBMCs. The sequence derives from a woman aged 25-40 years in good health and CMV-seropositive. The CDR3 spells CASSRQGREQFF. As DNA, the CDR3 is TGTGCCAGCAGCCGACAGGGCCGGGAGCAGTTCTTC. Complete variable domain (other parts from reference TRBV11-2 and TRBJ2-1): EAGVAQSPRYKIIEKRQSVAFWCNPISGHATLYWYQQILGQGPKLLIQFQNNGVVDDSQLPKDRFSAERLKGVDSTLKIQPAKLEDSAVYLCASSRQGREQFFGPGTRLTVL.